This passage covers 21 T cell receptor beta chains from one sample sequenced in a study of technical replicates of blood from a handful of donors. This table comes from immunoSEQ multiplex PCR, and its TCRdb copy is limited to in-frame clones, with some not included. The sample includes approximately 78,000 clones, 95% to 96% of them seen just once. Sequencing was carried out using T cells isolated from PBMCs. The receptor source for this set is a human donor in good health.

The chain employs TRBV11-2 and TRBJ2-1; D is perhaps TRBD2 (6 bases). V was trimmed by 1 base and J by 2 bases, leaving 18 bases between them. CDR1 SGHAT and CDR2 FQNNGV come from the germline V gene. This CDR3 comprises 18 residues. In DNA form, the CDR3 reads TGTGCCAGCAGCTTAGGACGGATGGTCGGGGGACCCTACAATGAGCAGTTCTTC. This translates into CASSLGRMVGGPYNEQFF.

The V gene is TRBV14, the J gene TRBJ1-2; 8 bases agree with TRBD1. Germline CDR1 and CDR2: SGHDN and FVKESK. The CDR3 is 13 residues long. Trimming removed 6 bases from V and 5 bases from J; junction bases left unmatched: 5. CDR3 region: CASSFDRGYGYTF. In nucleotides, the CDR3 is TGTGCCAGCAGTTTTGACAGGGGATATGGCTACACCTTC.

This sequence joins TRBV10-1 and TRBJ2-5, with TRBD2 matching over 13 bases. The CDR3 runs 15 residues. Trimming at V came to 6 bases and at J to 5 bases, leaving 6 bases not matched to a gene. Germline V gene lookup returns CDR1 WNHNN and CDR2 SYGVQD (reference sequence). CDR3 amino acids: CASSILAGGPETQYF. DNA of the CDR3: TGCGCCAGCAGCATACTAGCGGGAGGGCCGGAGACCCAGTACTTC.

This rearrangement joins TRBV18 to TRBJ1-5; 7 nucleotides match TRBD1. V lost 0 bases and J lost 4; bases outside the gene matches: 0. The germline V gene encodes CDR1 KGHSH and CDR2 LQKENI. The CDR3 runs to 14 residues. The DNA for the CDR3 is TGTGCCAGCTCACCACCGGGACAGAATCAGCCCCAGCATTTT. Residues: CASSPPGQNQPQHF.

This chain uses TRBV6-5 with TRBJ2-3; D not resolved. V shed 7 bases and J shed 0 bases, with 11 bases lying between them. CDR3 length: 14 residues. Germline V gene sequence: CDR1 MNHEY, CDR2 SVGAGI. CDR3 region: CASTSDTSTDTQYF. For the CDR3, the DNA is TGTGCCAGCACGTCAGACACCAGCACAGATACGCAGTATTTT.

The chain carries TRBV30 and TRBJ1-2, with 7 nucleotides matching TRBD1. This CDR3 spans 13 amino acids. In germline, CDR1 is GTSNPN, CDR2 SVGIG (reference sequence). V trimming: 4 bases; J trimming: 5 bases; junction bases outside the gene matches: 7. CDR3 amino acids: CAWISGQLYGYTF. In nucleotides, the CDR3 is TGTGCCTGGATTTCGGGACAGCTATATGGCTACACCTTC.

CDR3 in DNA: TGTGCCAGCAGACTAGGGATTAACTACGAGCAGTACTTC. Translation gives CASRLGINYEQYF. The chain couples TRBV7-2 to TRBJ2-7; tentative D call: TRBD2 (5 bases). Trimming left V 6 bases short and J 3 bases short, with 12 bases between. This CDR3 comprises 13 residues. Per germline, CDR1 SGHTA and CDR2 FQGNSA.

The chain couples TRBV6-5 to TRBJ1-2; 8 bases are shared with TRBD1. Losses at the gene ends were 6 bases for V and 8 bases for J; bases not matched to a gene: 14. CDR3 length equals 15 residues. CDR1 is MNHEY and CDR2 is SVGAGI in the germline V gene. The CDR3 region has the DNA TGTGCCAGCAGCTCCGGGACAGGCAGGATGAGGGGCTACACCTTC. Translated: CASSSGTGRMRGYTF.

The gene calls are TRBV2 and TRBJ1-1; no firm D call. The CDR3 covers 14 residues. V was cut by 7 bases and J by 5 bases, with 17 bases left in between. From germline, CDR1 is SNHLY and CDR2 FYNNEI. The CDR3 is CASTVDYLGTEAFF. The CDR3 region has the DNA TGTGCCAGCACGGTAGACTATCTGGGGACTGAAGCTTTCTTT.

This rearrangement joins TRBV28 to TRBJ1-1; D unclear. Trimming stripped 3 bases from V and 1 base from J, with 12 bases between. This CDR3 is 15 amino acids long. Looked up from germline, CDR1 is MDHEN and CDR2 is SYDVKM. The CDR3 sequence is CASSFGTSWNTEAFF. DNA for the CDR3: TGTGCCAGCAGTTTTGGCACGTCGTGGAACACTGAAGCTTTCTTT.

The V and J genes are TRBV11-2 and TRBJ2-3; D is unresolved. This CDR3 comprises 13 residues. V was clipped by 1 base and J by 6 bases, with 8 bases between them. The V gene's germline CDR1 is SGHAT and CDR2 FQNNGV. DNA for the CDR3: TGTGCCAGCAGCTTAGCTGGCCCCGATACGCAGTATTTT. It specifies CASSLAGPDTQYF.

CDR3 residues: CASSLRGFYNEQFF. DNA of the CDR3: TGTGCCAGCAGCTTGCGGGGATTTTACAATGAGCAGTTCTTC. V gene TRBV5-6 combines with J gene TRBJ2-1; possible D gene TRBD2, 5 bases. The ends were cut back, 1 base at V and 4 bases at J, with 9 bases in the middle. This CDR3 has 14 residues. The V gene's germline CDR1 is SGHDT and CDR2 YYEEEE.

This chain links TRBV5-1 with TRBJ2-7, with TRBD1 matching 8 bases. The ends lost 4 bases at V and 2 bases at J; junction bases unmatched: 5. From germline, CDR1 is SGHRS and CDR2 YFSETQ. The CDR3 contains 14 residues. CDR3 nucleotide sequence: TGCGCCAGCAGCAGGACAGGGCCCGCCTACGAGCAGTACTTC. This encodes CASSRTGPAYEQYF.

This chain uses TRBV5-1 with TRBJ2-3, with D possibly being TRBD2 (7 bases). Trimming left V 0 bases short and J 2 bases short, with 10 bases between. This CDR3 is 15 amino acids long. Germline V gene sequence: CDR1 SGHRS, CDR2 YFSETQ. The CDR3 is CASSLGGGLTDTQYF. The CDR3 bases are TGCGCCAGCAGCTTGGGCGGGGGCCTCACAGATACGCAGTATTTT. The entire variable domain, with the rest obtained from reference TRBV5-1 and TRBJ2-3, is as follows: KAGVTQTPRYLIKTRGQQVTLSCSPISGHRSVSWYQQTPGQGLQFLFEYFSETQRNKGNFPGRFSGRQFSNSRSEMNVSTLELGDSALYLCASSLGGGLTDTQYFGPGTRLTVL.

This clone was counted a single time. The gene calls are TRBV6-1 and TRBJ2-2, with a possible D match to TRBD2 (6 bases). The CDR3 extends over 15 amino acids. CDR1 MNHNS and CDR2 SASEGT come from the germline V gene. V was trimmed by 3 bases and J by 6 bases, leaving 14 bases between them. The CDR3 sequence is CASSDPGAIPGELFF. CDR3 coding DNA: TGTGCCAGCAGTGACCCGGGAGCCATCCCCGGGGAGCTGTTTTTT.

This clone was recorded once. The chain couples TRBV7-2 to TRBJ1-2; tentative D call: TRBD1 (6 bases). The CDR3 runs 19 residues. Trimming cost V 3 bases and J 4 bases, with 27 bases left between them. Germline CDR1 is SGHTA and CDR2 is FQGNSA. CDR3 sequence reads: CASSLGPTGNSRESYGYTF. The CDR3 DNA reads TGTGCCAGCAGCTTGGGTCCGACAGGCAACTCCAGAGAGAGCTATGGCTACACCTTC.

The chain has TRBV7-2 and TRBJ1-1; no clear D gene. The CDR3 has 13 amino acids. Germline V lookup: CDR1 SGHTA, CDR2 FQGNSA. With 3 bases removed from V and 4 bases from J, the gap between germline ends came to 9 bases. This CDR3 reads CASSFLSGTEAFF. The CDR3 DNA reads as TGTGCCAGCAGCTTCCTATCGGGCACTGAAGCTTTCTTT.

The chain links TRBV6-4 to TRBJ1-4, with 7 bases identical to TRBD1. Germline V gene lookup returns CDR1 MRHNA and CDR2 SNTAGT. The CDR3 loop spans 17 amino acids. Trimming removed 10 bases from V and 2 bases from J; junction bases left unmatched: 16. The CDR3 bases are TGTGCCACTAACCCGGAGCGGACAGGCAGGACTAATGAAAAACTGTTTTTT. It translates to CATNPERTGRTNEKLFF.

The chain links TRBV5-1 to TRBJ1-1; D ambiguous. In germline, CDR1 is SGHRS, CDR2 YFSETQ. The CDR3 sequence is 14 residues long. V dropped 2 bases and J dropped 4 bases, with 12 bases sitting between them. CDR3 nucleotide sequence: TGCGCCAGCAGCTTACAGAATTTCGCCACTGAAGCTTTCTTT. This encodes CASSLQNFATEAFF. Combining the CDR3 with reference TRBV5-1 and TRBJ1-1 gives the whole variable domain KAGVTQTPRYLIKTRGQQVTLSCSPISGHRSVSWYQQTPGQGLQFLFEYFSETQRNKGNFPGRFSGRQFSNSRSEMNVSTLELGDSALYLCASSLQNFATEAFFGQGTRLTVV.

The chain is built from TRBV9 and TRBJ2-1; 12 nucleotides line up with TRBD2. Germline V gene sequence: CDR1 SGDLS, CDR2 YYNGEE. The V gene end was trimmed by 6 bases and the J gene end by 6 bases; junction bases not matched to a gene: 7. There are 15 residues in the CDR3. DNA for the CDR3: TGTGCCAGCACCCCGACTAGCGGGGGACTCAATGAGCAGTTCTTC. Its translation is CASTPTSGGLNEQFF.

The chain couples TRBV5-1 to TRBJ1-4; D may be TRBD1 (6 bases). This CDR3 is 15 amino acids long. Germline V gene lookup returns CDR1 SGHRS and CDR2 YFSETQ. The V end was cut by 4 bases, the J end by 4 bases, with 14 bases between. CDR3 DNA sequence: TGCGCCAGCAGCCCCCGGACAGACCTTAATGAAAAACTGTTTTTT. It translates to CASSPRTDLNEKLFF.